One sample yielded the 20 T cell receptor beta chains listed below, sequenced in a study of T cell changes during pregnancy in multiple sclerosis. Libraries were prepared by immunoSEQ multiplex PCR; TCRdb keeps only in-frame clonotypes and omits some of them. The table lists around 57,000 clones, around 92% of them singletons, with 0.25% in the top ten. The sequencing used CD4+ T cells from peripheral blood mononuclear cells, collected in the third trimester of pregnancy. All receptors come from a female donor with multiple sclerosis, enrolled in a pregnancy study.

The chain couples TRBV5-4 to TRBJ1-2; the D gene is possibly TRBD1 (6 bases). CDR3 length: 14 residues. The V gene's germline CDR1 is SGHNT and CDR2 YYREEE (reference sequence). Trimming took 3 bases from V and 4 from J, leaving 13 bases between them. CDR3 in DNA: TGTGCCAGCAGCTCCCCAGGGGCGCCCTATGGCTACACCTTC. Translated: CASSSPGAPYGYTF. Full variable domain (outside the CDR3, taken from reference TRBV5-4 and TRBJ1-2): ETGVTQSPTHLIKTRGQQVTLRCSSQSGHNTVSWYQQALGQGPQFIFQYYREEENGRGNFPPRFSGLQFPNYSSELNVNALELDDSALYLCASSSPGAPYGYTFGSGTRLTVV.

The chain has TRBV28 and TRBJ2-7, with D perhaps matching TRBD2 (6 bases). Germline V gene data show CDR1 as MDHEN and CDR2 as SYDVKM. The CDR3 spans 12 residues. Trimming took 3 bases from V and 6 from J, leaving 9 bases between them. CDR3 sequence reads: CASSFPGGEQYF. CDR3 in DNA: TGTGCCAGCAGTTTTCCCGGGGGCGAGCAGTACTTC.

The chain carries TRBV6-1 and TRBJ2-2; TRBD2 aligns across 9 bases. V lost 7 bases, J lost 4 bases, and 7 bases stayed unmatched. The CDR3 is 15 residues long. Germline V CDR1 and CDR2: MNHNS, SASEGT. In DNA, the CDR3 is TGTGCCAGCACCCCCAGCGGGAGGACCACCGGGGAGCTGTTTTTT. Protein sequence: CASTPSGRTTGELFF.

The gene calls are TRBV28 and TRBJ1-2, with 7 bases lining up with TRBD1. The length of the CDR3 is 12 residues. Per germline, CDR1 MDHEN and CDR2 SYDVKM. The J segment lost 7 bases and the V segment lost 7 bases, leaving 6 bases of the junction unmatched. The CDR3 DNA is TGTGCCAGCAATAAACAGGGGAGTGGCTACACCTTC. Its translation: CASNKQGSGYTF.

The chain couples TRBV5-4 to TRBJ1-2; 7 nucleotides match TRBD1. Germline V lookup: CDR1 SGHNT, CDR2 YYREEE (reference sequence). The CDR3 spans 16 residues. V trimming: 4 bases; J trimming: 3 bases; junction bases outside the gene matches: 12. CDR3 nucleotides: TGTGCCAGCAGCGAGCAATACAGGGGAGGTGACTATGGCTACACCTTC. Amino acid sequence: CASSEQYRGGDYGYTF.

In its sample, this clone was seen once. The chain combines TRBV4-1 with TRBJ1-5, with a weak D call TRBD1 (5 bases). The V and J ends lost 3 bases and 0 bases respectively, with 18 bases between them. Germline loops: CDR1 MGHRA, CDR2 YSYEKL. The CDR3 runs to 18 residues. CDR3 protein: CASSQLGRGGSSNQPQHF. The CDR3 DNA follows: TGCGCCAGCAGCCAGCTAGGTAGGGGAGGGTCTAGCAATCAGCCCCAGCATTTT.

V gene TRBV7-8 combines with J gene TRBJ1-2, with D possibly matching TRBD1 (5 bases). Trimming stripped 0 bases from V and 4 bases from J, with 18 bases between. The CDR3 runs 17 residues. Germline CDR1 SGHVS, CDR2 FQNEAQ. CDR3 nucleotides: TGTGCCAGCAGCTTAGCTACCGTCGGGCAGGGTGGCTATGGCTACACCTTC. Its translation is CASSLATVGQGGYGYTF.

The table lists this clone with a few counts. CDR3 sequence reads: CAWKRQGPLMNTEAFF. In DNA, the CDR3 is TGTGCCTGGAAACGACAGGGTCCCCTCATGAACACTGAAGCTTTCTTT. This chain links TRBV30 with TRBJ1-1; 7 nucleotides match TRBD1. The CDR3 is 16 residues long. Germline V gene data show CDR1 as GTSNPN and CDR2 as SVGIG (reference sequence). Germline trimming cut 4 bases from V and 0 bases from J; bases unmatched to any gene: 11.

The chain has TRBV9 and TRBJ2-1; maybe TRBD2 (6 bases). V lost 0 bases to trimming and J lost 2 bases, with 12 bases between them. This CDR3 region has 16 residues. Germline CDR1 and CDR2: SGDLS and YYNGEE. The CDR3 DNA reads TGTGCCAGCAGCGTAGACCTCCGGGGGACCTACAATGAGCAGTTCTTC. This encodes CASSVDLRGTYNEQFF.

Of note for this clone: The identical CDR3 is also encoded by other nucleotide sequences in the sample. The chain couples TRBV5-1 to TRBJ1-4, with 8 nucleotides matching TRBD1. Germline V CDR1 and CDR2: SGHRS, YFSETQ. With 2 bases clipped from V and 3 bases from J, the junction kept 0 bases outside the gene matches. The CDR3 is 14 residues long. The CDR3 DNA is TGCGCCAGCAGCTTACAGGGGGCTAATGAAAAACTGTTTTTT. Its protein product is CASSLQGANEKLFF.

This rearrangement joins TRBV11-2 to TRBJ2-1; TRBD2 matches 10 bases. The junction had 1 base not matched to a gene; V was cut back by 5 bases and J by 6 bases. Germline V gene data show CDR1 as SGHAT and CDR2 as FQNNGV. This CDR3 contains 13 residues. The CDR3 DNA follows: TGTGCCAGCAGCGGACTAGCGGCCAATGAGCAGTTCTTC. Translation: CASSGLAANEQFF.

The chain carries TRBV30 and TRBJ1-6; tentative D call: TRBD1 (5 bases). The V gene's germline CDR1 is GTSNPN and CDR2 SVGIG (reference sequence). V was cut by 4 bases and J by 9 bases, with 19 bases left in between. CDR3 length equals 15 residues. The CDR3 protein is CAWKGALTDGSPLHF. The DNA of the CDR3 is TGTGCCTGGAAAGGGGCCTTAACGGACGGTTCACCCCTCCACTTT.

The chain links TRBV19 to TRBJ1-5; D is undetermined. Germline V gives CDR1 LNHDA, CDR2 SQIVND (reference sequence). V lost 5 bases, J lost 6 bases, and 8 bases lay in between. The CDR3 is 12 amino acids. The CDR3 loop is CASSPSSQPQHF. The CDR3 nucleotides are TGTGCCAGTAGTCCTTCCAGTCAGCCCCAGCATTTT.

This rearrangement joins TRBV6-5 to TRBJ1-2; tentatively, D is TRBD1 (6 bases). The CDR3 is 14 residues long. The germline gives CDR1 MNHEY, CDR2 SVGAGI. Trimming left V 6 bases short and J 4 bases short, with 15 bases between. Here the CDR3 DNA reads TGTGCCAGCAGGTTTGGTACAGGGATCTATGGCTACACCTTC. It is translated as CASRFGTGIYGYTF.

The V gene is TRBV2, the J gene TRBJ2-1; TRBD2 aligns across 11 bases. Germline lookup yields CDR1 SNHLY and CDR2 FYNNEI. Losses at the gene ends were 6 bases for V and 8 bases for J; bases not matched to a gene: 3. CDR3 length: 13 amino acids. The CDR3 coding sequence is TGTGCCAGCAGGACTAGCGGGAAAGATGAGCAGTTCTTC. Its translation is CASRTSGKDEQFF.

The chain combines TRBV7-8 with TRBJ1-2, with 10 bases matching TRBD1. The CDR3 contains 17 residues. Germline V gives CDR1 SGHVS, CDR2 FQNEAQ. The junction had 15 bases not matched to a gene; V was cut back by 3 bases and J by 8 bases. As DNA, the CDR3 is TGTGCCAGCAGCTTGGGATGGACAGGGGGGAGTATTAGAGGCTACACCTTC. This translates into CASSLGWTGGSIRGYTF.

The chain joins TRBV29-1 to TRBJ2-1; D is uncertain. V was shortened by 2 bases and J by 0 bases, with 5 bases between the two germline ends. Germline V lookup: CDR1 SQVTM, CDR2 ANQGSEA. The length of the CDR3 is 13 residues. CDR3 in amino acids: CSVESFSYNEQFF. In DNA form, the CDR3 reads TGCAGCGTTGAATCATTCTCCTACAATGAGCAGTTCTTC.

This clone was recorded only once. The chain employs TRBV2 and TRBJ1-1; D unresolved. Germline-derived CDR1 and CDR2 are SNHLY and FYNNEI. The ends were cut back, 3 bases at V and 2 bases at J, with 13 bases in the middle. This CDR3 has 15 amino acids. CDR3 protein: CASSDPGLSNTEAFF. CDR3 coding DNA: TGTGCCAGCAGTGATCCGGGGTTGAGCAACACTGAAGCTTTCTTT.

The chain links TRBV19 to TRBJ1-5; D perhaps matches TRBD1 (5 bases). The CDR3 length is 16 residues. V dropped 7 bases and J dropped 2 bases, with 18 bases sitting between them. Germline CDR1 reads LNHDA; CDR2 reads SQIVND (reference sequence). The CDR3 sequence: CASTSFGGSGNQPQHF. The CDR3 DNA sequence: TGTGCCAGTACCTCCTTCGGGGGGTCGGGCAATCAGCCCCAGCATTTT.

The genes are TRBV10-2 and TRBJ2-7; TRBD2 agrees at 10 bases. This CDR3 has 20 amino acids. The V gene end was trimmed by 6 bases and the J gene end by 3 bases; junction bases not matched to a gene: 23. Germline assignment: CDR1 WSHSY and CDR2 SAAADI. The CDR3 here is CASRKASGANSSGSIYEQYF. DNA for the CDR3: TGCGCCAGCAGAAAGGCTTCCGGGGCTAACTCTAGCGGGAGCATCTACGAGCAGTACTTC.